Listed below are T cell receptor beta chains from one sample, sequenced in a study of T cells after somatic rescue of genetic block. Profiled with immunoSEQ multiplex PCR; TCRdb holds only in-frame clones, not every one. Seen here are 45,000 to 55,000 clones, 90% to 97% observed once, and the top ten hold approximately 0.07%. Specimen: peripheral blood mononuclear cells (PBMCs). The receptors were gathered from a child under two years old. CDR3s include the opening cysteine and the closing phenylalanine or tryptophan. D genes are given only for firm matches. Clone size is stated in some rows and not others, as once, few, many or a class when expanded.

>.|13|TRBJ1-2|TRBV28|.
TGTGCCAGCAGGTGGGGGGGGCGAAATGGCTACACCTTC
CASRWGGRNGYTF
>.|16|TRBJ1-1|TRBV10-3|.
TGTGCCATCAGTGAGTCGAGTCTGCGATTGAACACTGAAGCTTTCTTT
CAISESSLRLNTEAFF
>.|12|TRBJ1-5|TRBV29-1|.
TGCAGCGTTGGGGCCAGCAATCAGCCCCAGCATTTT
CSVGASNQPQHF
>.|15|TRBJ2-7|TRBV19|.
TGTGCCAGTAGTTCGAAGGGTTTCTCCTCCTACGAGCAGTACTTC
CASSSKGFSSYEQYF
>TRBD1|15|TRBJ2-2|TRBV19|.
TGTGCCAGTAGTATAGCCGCAGGGGGCACCGGGGAGCTGTTTTTT
CASSIAAGGTGELFF
>.|13|TRBJ1-5|TRBV7-2|.
TGTGCCAGCAGCTTAGCCTGGAATCAGCCCCAGCATTTT
CASSLAWNQPQHF
>.|14|TRBJ2-3|TRBV30|.
TGTGCCTGGAGCCCGGGACTTAGCACAGATACGCAGTATTTT
CAWSPGLSTDTQYF
>TRBD1|14|TRBJ1-2|TRBV5-5|.
TGTGCCAGCAGCGCGAGGACAGGGGACTATGGCTACACCTTC
CASSARTGDYGYTF
>.|11|TRBJ2-7|TRBV4-1|once
TGCGCCAGCAGCCCCTCCTACGAGCAATACTTC
CASSPSYEQYF
>TRBD2|17|TRBJ2-2|TRBV2|.
TGTGCCAGCATCTTGGGACTAGCGGGGCGGGGCACCGGGGAGCTGTTTTTT
CASILGLAGRGTGELFF
>TRBD1|13|TRBJ2-7|TRBV6-1|.
TGTGCCAGCAGGACTACAGGGGACTACGAGCAGTACTTC
CASRTTGDYEQYF
>.|15|TRBJ2-5|TRBV9|.
TGTGCCAGCAGCGTAGGATCCCGACTAACCGGGACCCAGTACTTC
CASSVGSRLTGTQYF
>TRBD2|16|TRBJ2-1|TRBV27|.
TGTGCCAGCAGTTTAAGGGCTAGCGGCACCTACAATGAGCAGTTCTTC
CASSLRASGTYNEQFF
>.|15|TRBJ2-1|TRBV7-2|.
TGTGCCAGCAGCTTAAGGCAGGCTACCTACAATGAGCAGTTCTTC
CASSLRQATYNEQFF
>.|12|TRBJ2-7|TRBV4-1|few
TGCGCCAGCAGCCTTCAGGGCTACGAGCAGTACTTC
CASSLQGYEQYF
>.|15|TRBJ1-3|TRBV18|.
TGTGCCAGCTCACCAGGCCTTTTCTCTGGAAACACCATATATTTT
CASSPGLFSGNTIYF
>TRBD1|14|TRBJ1-2|TRBV30|once
TGTGCCTGGAGCCCAAACAGGGGAAGAAGTGGCTACACCTTC
CAWSPNRGRSGYTF
>.|12|TRBJ2-1|TRBV7-3|once
TGTGCCAGCAGCTTAACCGGGGGTGAGCAGTTCTTC
CASSLTGGEQFF
>TRBD1|16|TRBJ1-5|TRBV7-2|.
TGTGCCAGCAGCTTTCAGGGGGGAAGGGGCAATCAGCCCCAGCATTTT
CASSFQGGRGNQPQHF
>.|11|TRBJ2-7|TRBV5-6|.
TGTGCCAGCAGCTTTGGGTACGAGCAGTACTTC
CASSFGYEQYF
>.|11|TRBJ2-1|TRBV2|.
TGTGCCAGTAGTGGGGGTACGGGGCAGTTCTTC
CASSGGTGQFF
>TRBD1|14|TRBJ1-5|TRBV6-1|.
TGTGCCAGCAGTGTGACAGGGAGCAATCAGCCCCAGCATTTT
CASSVTGSNQPQHF
>TRBD2|17|TRBJ2-2|TRBV5-4|.
TGTGCCAGCAGCTTGGGTATCCTAGCGGGGAACACCGGGGAGCTGTTTTTT
CASSLGILAGNTGELFF
>.|16|TRBJ2-4|TRBV5-1|few
TGCGCCAGCAGCTCGCAACTAGCTGGCGCCAAAAACATTCAGTACTTC
CASSSQLAGAKNIQYF
>.|15|TRBJ2-4|TRBV5-6|.
TGTGCCAGCAGCTTATTTTGGCAGGGCGAATACATTCAGTACTTC
CASSLFWQGEYIQYF
>.|14|TRBJ2-3|TRBV2|.
TGTGCCAGCAGTGAAGGACTTTTCACAGATACGCAGTATTTT
CASSEGLFTDTQYF
>.|16|TRBJ2-1|TRBV4-2|.
TGTGCCAGCAGCCAAGGCGGGGTCCCGACCTACAATGAGCAGTTCTTC
CASSQGGVPTYNEQFF
>.|12|TRBJ1-1|TRBV6-6|.
TGTGCCAGCACCGGAACAAACGATGAAGCTTTCTTT
CASTGTNDEAFF
>.|14|TRBJ2-7|TRBV5-1|once
TGCGCCAGCAGCTGGGGGCCCAGGGATGGCGAGCAGTACTTC
CASSWGPRDGEQYF
>.|13|TRBJ1-5|TRBV27|.
TGTGCCAGCAGTTTTGGAGAGGCTCAGCCCCAGCATTTT
CASSFGEAQPQHF
>.|13|TRBJ2-7|TRBV10-3|.
TGTGCCATCAGTGAGTCGATGGGGGCCGAGCAGTACTTC
CAISESMGAEQYF
>TRBD2|14|TRBJ2-5|TRBV29-1|.
TGCAGCGTTGCGGGACTAGCGGGGAAAGAGACCCAGTACTTC
CSVAGLAGKETQYF